The clone carrying this TCR beta chain was recorded a few times. These data come from a study of T-cell memory formation after mild COVID-19. Each CDR3 protein gets one entry after TCRdb re-called the 5' RACE reads with MiXCR. The data show 450,000 to 700,000 distinct CDR3 sequences, with about 20% seen just once and about 12% held by the top ten. This CDR3 contains 13 residues. Trimming took 5 bases from V and 10 from J, leaving 12 bases between them. Germline V gene data show CDR1 as SEHNR and CDR2 as FQNEAQ (reference sequence). The source material was PBMCs or a T cell subset sorted from them (not recorded which). The J gene is TRBJ1-6, the V gene TRBV7-9; D remains unclear. The origin of this receptor is an adult woman who had mild COVID-19 (a few samples of this study predate the infection). Cell type and time point are not known. In nucleotides, the CDR3 is TGTGCCAGCAGCGTGGATGGCCTATCACCCCTCCACTTT. This codes for CASSVDGLSPLHF.